This T cell receptor beta chain was found in a study of blood T cell repertoires in COVID-19. Study at large: Acute and convalescent COVID-19 specimens originated in the United States, Italy and Spain. T cells, B-cell-depleted T cells, or PBMCs provided the cDNA or gDNA that served as material.

V was shortened by 6 bases and J by 7 bases, with 18 bases between the two germline ends. CDR1 MNHEY and CDR2 SMNVEV come from the germline V gene (reference sequence). This CDR3 has 14 amino acids. The authors' processing: It was from reference gene primer amplification that nucleated cell counts were estimated. Some clones are missing from TCRdb's copy, which holds only in-frame ones; the method was immunoSEQ multiplex PCR. V and J calls plus clone size are reproduced from that table; the DNA served to infer D and trimming. Of fewer than 400,000 clones in the sample, around 84% are singletons; the top ten hold about 2.9%.

The clonotype was recovered from a human donor in a cohort sampled during active COVID-19. The chain carries TRBV27 and TRBJ2-5, with D perhaps matching TRBD1 (6 bases). The sample comprised peripheral blood. The CDR3 bases are TGTGCCAGCAGCCCTGACAGGTCCGCGGGGACCCAGTACTTC. This encodes CASSPDRSAGTQYF.